This TCR beta chain was captured in a study of cytomegalovirus exposure and HLA in healthy donors. PCR used 60 Vbeta primers and 13 Jbeta primers. The data were produced by immunoSEQ multiplex PCR, yet TCRdb's version contains in-frame clones alone and is incomplete. The table shows more than 60,000 clones, with around 80% occurring only once. Germline loops: CDR1 LGHNA, CDR2 YSLEER. The CDR3 is 16 amino acids. Losses at the gene ends were 4 bases for V and 8 bases for J; bases not matched to a gene: 12. General study findings and limits: Most sequenced TCRs were rare (though some public TCRs occurred in many donors).

This clone has a handful of counts. Its specificity is unknown. The chain employs TRBV4-3 and TRBJ1-4; 8 bases align to TRBD1. The TCR originated in a woman in her twenties or thirties in good health and CMV-seronegative. Source material: PBMCs. CDR3 residues: CASSPRVGQATEKLFF. CDR3 DNA sequence: TGCGCCAGCAGCCCAAGGGTGGGACAGGCAACAGAAAAACTGTTTTTT.